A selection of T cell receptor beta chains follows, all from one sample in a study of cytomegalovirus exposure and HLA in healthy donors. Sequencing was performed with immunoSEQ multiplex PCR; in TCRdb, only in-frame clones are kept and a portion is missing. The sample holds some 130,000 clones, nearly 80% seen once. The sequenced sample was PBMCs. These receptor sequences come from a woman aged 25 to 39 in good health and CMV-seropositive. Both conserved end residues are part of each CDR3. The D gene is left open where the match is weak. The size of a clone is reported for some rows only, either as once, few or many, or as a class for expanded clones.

CDR3nt: TGTGCCAGTAGTCCGCCTAGCGGGGGGCGAGTTGAGCAGTTCTTC
CDR3aa: CASSPPSGGRVEQFF
j_gene: TRBJ2-1
v_gene: TRBV19
d_gene: TRBD2
abundance: NA
len: 15

CDR3nt: TGTGCCAGCAGCCCGATTGGGGCGGGGGTGGGTGAGCAGTACTTC
CDR3aa: CASSPIGAGVGEQYF
j_gene: TRBJ2-7
v_gene: TRBV5-4
d_gene: TRBD2
abundance: NA
len: 15

CDR3nt: TGTGCCAGCAGTGAAGCGCATGCGGGGGGGAATGAGCAGTTCTTC
CDR3aa: CASSEAHAGGNEQFF
j_gene: TRBJ2-1
v_gene: TRBV6-1
d_gene: TRBD2
abundance: NA
len: 15

CDR3nt: TGTGCCAGCAGCGTAGCATGGGGACTCTACGAGCAGTACTTC
CDR3aa: CASSVAWGLYEQYF
j_gene: TRBJ2-7
v_gene: TRBV9
d_gene: NA
abundance: NA
len: 14

CDR3nt: TGTGCCAGCAGGACAGGGTACTCTGAAGCTTTCTTT
CDR3aa: CASRTGYSEAFF
j_gene: TRBJ1-1
v_gene: TRBV6-5
d_gene: TRBD1
abundance: NA
len: 12

CDR3nt: TGTGCCAGCAGCTTGAGCGGGGGAACAGATACGCAGTATTTT
CDR3aa: CASSLSGGTDTQYF
j_gene: TRBJ2-3
v_gene: TRBV7-9
d_gene: TRBD2
abundance: NA
len: 14

CDR3nt: TGTGCCAGCAGCGTAGGGCCAGACTCCTACGAGCAGTACTTC
CDR3aa: CASSVGPDSYEQYF
j_gene: TRBJ2-7
v_gene: TRBV9
d_gene: NA
abundance: NA
len: 14

CDR3nt: TGCGCCAGCGCACCCGGGACAGGCGACACCGGGGAGCTGTTTTTT
CDR3aa: CASAPGTGDTGELFF
j_gene: TRBJ2-2
v_gene: TRBV5-1
d_gene: TRBD1
abundance: NA
len: 15

CDR3nt: TGTGCCAGCAGCCCCCTCATGGGGGGGCGCCAGTCCGGGGAGCTGTTTTTT
CDR3aa: CASSPLMGGRQSGELFF
j_gene: TRBJ2-2
v_gene: TRBV4-2
d_gene: NA
abundance: NA
len: 17

CDR3nt: TGTGCCAGCAGCTTATTTCAAGGGGGCAGTCAAGAGACCCAGTACTTC
CDR3aa: CASSLFQGGSQETQYF
j_gene: TRBJ2-5
v_gene: TRBV7-6
d_gene: TRBD1
abundance: few
len: 16

CDR3nt: TGTGCCAGCAGCACCCTATCCGGGGGACGACGTCGTGGACGGAAGACCCAGTACTTC
CDR3aa: CASSTLSGGRRRGRKTQYF
j_gene: TRBJ2-5
v_gene: TRBV7-7
d_gene: NA
abundance: NA
len: 19

CDR3nt: TGTGCCAGCACGGCAGGGGGAAATTCAGATACGCAGTATTTT
CDR3aa: CASTAGGNSDTQYF
j_gene: TRBJ2-3
v_gene: TRBV5-4
d_gene: TRBD1
abundance: NA
len: 14

CDR3nt: TGTGCCAGCAGCACGGGGGGGGCTGGAAACACCATATATTTT
CDR3aa: CASSTGGAGNTIYF
j_gene: TRBJ1-3
v_gene: TRBV5-4
d_gene: NA
abundance: NA
len: 14

CDR3nt: TGCAGCGCCCGGGCCCAGGGAAGAGCCTATGGCTACACCTTC
CDR3aa: CSARAQGRAYGYTF
j_gene: TRBJ1-2
v_gene: TRBV29-1
d_gene: NA
abundance: once
len: 14

CDR3nt: TGCGCCAGCAGCCAAGATATGCAGATGAACACTGAAGCTTTCTTT
CDR3aa: CASSQDMQMNTEAFF
j_gene: TRBJ1-1
v_gene: TRBV4-3
d_gene: NA
abundance: NA
len: 15

CDR3nt: TGTTCCAGCAGCTTAGCCTCAGGGCCTGGCTACGAGCAGTACTTC
CDR3aa: CSSSLASGPGYEQYF
j_gene: TRBJ2-7
v_gene: TRBV7-9
d_gene: NA
abundance: NA
len: 15

CDR3nt: TGTGCCAGCAGCCTAAAGACTAGCGATACCTACGAGCAGTACTTC
CDR3aa: CASSLKTSDTYEQYF
j_gene: TRBJ2-7
v_gene: TRBV7-2
d_gene: TRBD2
abundance: NA
len: 15

CDR3nt: TGTGCCAGCTCACCGGGCAACTCTGGAAACACCATATATTTT
CDR3aa: CASSPGNSGNTIYF
j_gene: TRBJ1-3
v_gene: TRBV18
d_gene: NA
abundance: few
len: 14

CDR3nt: TGCGCCAGCAGCACCGGACAGGGACCCAATGAGCAGTTCTTC
CDR3aa: CASSTGQGPNEQFF
j_gene: TRBJ2-1
v_gene: TRBV5-1
d_gene: TRBD1
abundance: NA
len: 14

CDR3nt: TGTGCCATCAGTGAAGCGGACAGGGGACACGAGCAGTACTTC
CDR3aa: CAISEADRGHEQYF
j_gene: TRBJ2-7
v_gene: TRBV10-3
d_gene: TRBD1
abundance: NA
len: 14

CDR3nt: TGTGCCAGCAGCTTAGAAGTTGGACTAGCGGGGGTTTTCTTAGATACGCAGTATTTT
CDR3aa: CASSLEVGLAGVFLDTQYF
j_gene: TRBJ2-3
v_gene: TRBV7-2
d_gene: TRBD2
abundance: NA
len: 19

CDR3nt: TGTGCCAGCAGCCCGCGGACAGGGCCGGGGTATAATGAAAAACTGTTTTTT
CDR3aa: CASSPRTGPGYNEKLFF
j_gene: TRBJ1-4
v_gene: TRBV14
d_gene: TRBD1
abundance: NA
len: 17

CDR3nt: TGCGCCAGCAGCCAAGATCCCCTCGGGAGGGGGGGAAACACTGAAGCTTTCTTT
CDR3aa: CASSQDPLGRGGNTEAFF
j_gene: TRBJ1-1
v_gene: TRBV4-1
d_gene: NA
abundance: NA
len: 18

CDR3nt: TGTTCCAGCAGCTCATCTACGACCGGGAGCCAGAGATTT
CDR3aa: CSSSSSTTGSQRF
j_gene: TRBJ1-4
v_gene: TRBV7-9
d_gene: NA
abundance: NA
len: 13

CDR3nt: TGCGCCAGCAGTCGAAATCGGACAGGGGATGGCTACACCTTC
CDR3aa: CASSRNRTGDGYTF
j_gene: TRBJ1-2
v_gene: TRBV23-1
d_gene: TRBD1
abundance: NA
len: 14

CDR3nt: TGCGCCAGCAGCCATTGGGCGGGGGTTCGAAACACCATATATTTT
CDR3aa: CASSHWAGVRNTIYF
j_gene: TRBJ1-3
v_gene: TRBV4-3
d_gene: NA
abundance: NA
len: 15

CDR3nt: TGCGCCAGCAGCTTGGCCATAGAGGGGAACACTGAAGCTTTCTTT
CDR3aa: CASSLAIEGNTEAFF
j_gene: TRBJ1-1
v_gene: TRBV5-1
d_gene: NA
abundance: NA
len: 15

CDR3nt: TGTGCCAGCAGCTTGAACCAGAAAGTCGTGCAGTACTTC
CDR3aa: CASSLNQKVVQYF
j_gene: TRBJ2-7
v_gene: TRBV5-4
d_gene: NA
abundance: few
len: 13

CDR3nt: TGTGCCAGCAGCTCTCCCTGGCGGGGGGATTCCTACGAGCAGTACTTC
CDR3aa: CASSSPWRGDSYEQYF
j_gene: TRBJ2-7
v_gene: TRBV28
d_gene: TRBD2
abundance: few
len: 16

CDR3nt: TGTGCCAGCAGTGAAGGACAGGGATTCGAGCAGTACTTC
CDR3aa: CASSEGQGFEQYF
j_gene: TRBJ2-7
v_gene: TRBV6-1
d_gene: TRBD1
abundance: NA
len: 13

CDR3nt: TGTGCCTGGAGGGGTGGGCAGGGGGCCTACAATGAGCAGTTCTTC
CDR3aa: CAWRGGQGAYNEQFF
j_gene: TRBJ2-1
v_gene: TRBV30
d_gene: TRBD1
abundance: NA
len: 15

CDR3nt: TGTGCCAGCAGTTTAGGCGGGACCGGGGAGCTGTTTTTT
CDR3aa: CASSLGGTGELFF
j_gene: TRBJ2-2
v_gene: TRBV28
d_gene: NA
abundance: NA
len: 13

CDR3nt: TGTGCCAGTAGTATTTGGGGACAGGGTGAAAAACTGTTTTTT
CDR3aa: CASSIWGQGEKLFF
j_gene: TRBJ1-4
v_gene: TRBV19
d_gene: TRBD1
abundance: NA
len: 14

CDR3nt: TGTGCCAGCAGTTACAGGGACAGGGCTTCACCCCTCCACTTT
CDR3aa: CASSYRDRASPLHF
j_gene: TRBJ1-6
v_gene: TRBV6-5
d_gene: TRBD1
abundance: NA
len: 14

CDR3nt: TGTGCCAGCACCATATCTGGGCGGACAGGAAAACTGTTTTTT
CDR3aa: CASTISGRTGKLFF
j_gene: TRBJ1-4
v_gene: TRBV6-5
d_gene: TRBD1
abundance: few
len: 14

CDR3nt: TGTGCCAGCAGCGTGTCTGTGGGGGGGCCGGAATACAATGAGCAGTTCTTC
CDR3aa: CASSVSVGGPEYNEQFF
j_gene: TRBJ2-1
v_gene: TRBV9
d_gene: NA
abundance: few
len: 17

CDR3nt: TGTGCCAGCAGACTAGCGGGGGGGAGCCATGAGCAGTTCTTC
CDR3aa: CASRLAGGSHEQFF
j_gene: TRBJ2-1
v_gene: TRBV5-4
d_gene: TRBD2
abundance: many
len: 14

CDR3nt: TGTGCCAGCAGTCCTAGCGCGTCTGGGGCCAACGTCCTGACTTTC
CDR3aa: CASSPSASGANVLTF
j_gene: TRBJ2-6
v_gene: TRBV9
d_gene: NA
abundance: NA
len: 15

CDR3nt: TGTGCCACCAGCAGAGTGGACAGCTACGAGCAGTACTTC
CDR3aa: CATSRVDSYEQYF
j_gene: TRBJ2-7
v_gene: TRBV15
d_gene: NA
abundance: NA
len: 13

CDR3nt: TGTGCCACTAGTGAAACGGGGAACTCCTACGAGCAGTACTTC
CDR3aa: CATSETGNSYEQYF
j_gene: TRBJ2-7
v_gene: TRBV19
d_gene: NA
abundance: NA
len: 14

CDR3nt: TGTGCCAGCGCCCGGGTTCACCAAGAGACCCAGTACTTC
CDR3aa: CASARVHQETQYF
j_gene: TRBJ2-5
v_gene: TRBV6-1
d_gene: NA
abundance: few
len: 13

CDR3nt: TGTGCCAGCAGCGACAGGGTGTCTCATTTT
CDR3aa: CASSDRVSHF
j_gene: TRBJ1-5
v_gene: TRBV28
d_gene: TRBD1
abundance: NA
len: 10

CDR3nt: TGTGCCAGCAGCGTAGCTCAGGGTTCACCCCTCCACTTT
CDR3aa: CASSVAQGSPLHF
j_gene: TRBJ1-6
v_gene: TRBV9
d_gene: NA
abundance: NA
len: 13

CDR3nt: TGTGCCAGCAGCTCACTAGGACTCGAGACCCAGTACTTC
CDR3aa: CASSSLGLETQYF
j_gene: TRBJ2-5
v_gene: TRBV11-1
d_gene: NA
abundance: NA
len: 13

CDR3nt: TGTGCCACCAGCAGAGGTGCGGGGGGATCAAGTAATTCACCCCTCCACTTT
CDR3aa: CATSRGAGGSSNSPLHF
j_gene: TRBJ1-6
v_gene: TRBV15
d_gene: NA
abundance: NA
len: 17

CDR3nt: TGTGCCAGCAGCGCTCGCAGGGCGGATCGGGAAAAACTGTTTTTT
CDR3aa: CASSARRADREKLFF
j_gene: TRBJ1-4
v_gene: TRBV7-3
d_gene: NA
abundance: NA
len: 15

CDR3nt: TGTGCCATCAGTGACCTCGGCAGGGAACGCGGGGAGCTGTTTTTT
CDR3aa: CAISDLGRERGELFF
j_gene: TRBJ2-2
v_gene: TRBV10-3
d_gene: NA
abundance: once
len: 15

CDR3nt: TGCGCCAGCAGCCCGGTTGGGACTAGCTCCTACGAGCAGTACTTC
CDR3aa: CASSPVGTSSYEQYF
j_gene: TRBJ2-7
v_gene: TRBV4-3
d_gene: TRBD2
abundance: NA
len: 15

CDR3nt: TGTGCCAGCTCACCACCCTCTAGCGATGAGCAGTTCTTC
CDR3aa: CASSPPSSDEQFF
j_gene: TRBJ2-1
v_gene: TRBV18
d_gene: NA
abundance: NA
len: 13

CDR3nt: TGTGCCAGCAGCGTAGCTACCACAGCGAACACCGGGGAGCTGTTTTTT
CDR3aa: CASSVATTANTGELFF
j_gene: TRBJ2-2
v_gene: TRBV9
d_gene: NA
abundance: NA
len: 16

CDR3nt: TGTGCCAGCAGCCTCCCGACAGGGGAGCACTATGGCTACACCTTC
CDR3aa: CASSLPTGEHYGYTF
j_gene: TRBJ1-2
v_gene: TRBV4-2
d_gene: TRBD1
abundance: NA
len: 15

CDR3nt: TGCAGCGCCCAGGGACAGGGAGGTTTCTACGAGCAGTACTTC
CDR3aa: CSAQGQGGFYEQYF
j_gene: TRBJ2-7
v_gene: TRBV29-1
d_gene: TRBD1
abundance: NA
len: 14

CDR3nt: TGTGCCAGCAGTTTAACAGGGAGAAGAAGTCAGCCCCAGCATTTT
CDR3aa: CASSLTGRRSQPQHF
j_gene: TRBJ1-5
v_gene: TRBV6-6
d_gene: NA
abundance: once
len: 15

CDR3nt: TGTGCCAGCAGTTTACCAAGTACCATAGCGTTCGGGGAGCTGTTTTTT
CDR3aa: CASSLPSTIAFGELFF
j_gene: TRBJ2-2
v_gene: TRBV28
d_gene: NA
abundance: NA
len: 16

CDR3nt: TGTGCCAGTAGGCCAGTTCCTAACACCGGGGAGCTGTTTTTT
CDR3aa: CASRPVPNTGELFF
j_gene: TRBJ2-2
v_gene: TRBV19
d_gene: NA
abundance: once
len: 14

CDR3nt: TGTGCCAGTAGTGTACAGGGCCAGAACACTGAAGCTTTCTTT
CDR3aa: CASSVQGQNTEAFF
j_gene: TRBJ1-1
v_gene: TRBV19
d_gene: NA
abundance: once
len: 14

CDR3nt: TGTGCCACCAGCAGAGATTTGAGTAGCGGGGGGAACAATGAGCAGTTCTTC
CDR3aa: CATSRDLSSGGNNEQFF
j_gene: TRBJ2-1
v_gene: TRBV15
d_gene: TRBD2
abundance: few
len: 17

CDR3nt: TGCGCCAGCAGCCAAGATCGGGGGCGGGGGGGCGGAGAGACCCAGTACTTC
CDR3aa: CASSQDRGRGGGETQYF
j_gene: TRBJ2-5
v_gene: TRBV4-3
d_gene: TRBD2
abundance: NA
len: 17

CDR3nt: TGTGCCAGCACCCAAGCGGGGGGTCATGGTGAGCAGTTCTTC
CDR3aa: CASTQAGGHGEQFF
j_gene: TRBJ2-1
v_gene: TRBV4-2
d_gene: TRBD2
abundance: NA
len: 14